This T cell receptor beta chain was captured in a study of T-cell reconstitution after alpha-beta-depleted transplantation in children. This CDR3 contains 12 residues. Trimming shortened V by 3 bases and J by 3 bases, and 8 bases separated the two germline ends. The germline CDR1 and CDR2 sequences are DFQATT and SNEGSKA (reference sequence). Researchers prepared the TCRbeta library using unique molecular identifiers, the study reports. TCRdb fed the PCR reads into MiXCR, producing one record per CDR3 protein. The sample includes about 240,000 distinct CDR3 sequences, roughly 24% seen only once; the top ten take 2.6%.

This TCR came from a girl between 2 and 10 years old with Fanconi anemia, due to receive a stem cell transplant. The source material was PBMCs, sampled before TCRalphabeta/CD19-depleted stem cell transplant. V usage is TRBV20-1 and J usage is TRBJ2-5, with a weak D call TRBD1 (6 bases). The CDR3 protein is CSASRTEETQYF. CDR3 DNA: TGCAGTGCTAGTCGGACAGAAGAGACCCAGTACTTC.